This entry is about one T cell receptor beta chain. The repertoire was sequenced with immunoSEQ multiplex PCR; TCRdb's copy has only in-frame clones and lacks some. The sample lists about 100,000 clones, 70% to 80% occurring once. This CDR3 comprises 12 residues. Trimming cost V 5 bases and J 9 bases, with 11 bases left between them. The germline V gene encodes CDR1 MNHEY and CDR2 SMNVEV (reference sequence). The sample comes from a study of blood T cell repertoires in COVID-19. This clonotype was obtained from a man aged 70 or older with active or convalescent COVID-19. The chain employs TRBV27 and TRBJ1-5; D is perhaps TRBD1 (5 bases). The sample comprised peripheral blood. CDR3 loop: CASSAYQGPQHF. CDR3 bases: TGTGCCAGCAGTGCTTATCAGGGGCCCCAGCATTTT.